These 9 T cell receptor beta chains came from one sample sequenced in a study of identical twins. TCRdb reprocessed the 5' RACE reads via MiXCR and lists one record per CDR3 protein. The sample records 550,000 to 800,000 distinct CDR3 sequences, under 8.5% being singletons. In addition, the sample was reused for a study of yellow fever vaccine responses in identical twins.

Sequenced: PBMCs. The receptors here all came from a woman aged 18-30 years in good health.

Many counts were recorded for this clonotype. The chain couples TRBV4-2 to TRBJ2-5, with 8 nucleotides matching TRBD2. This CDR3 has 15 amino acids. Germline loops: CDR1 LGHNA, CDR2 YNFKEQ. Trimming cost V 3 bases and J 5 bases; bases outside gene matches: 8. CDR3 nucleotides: TGTGCCAGCAGCCAGAAAGCGGGAGATTCCGAGACCCAGTACTTC. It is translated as CASSQKAGDSETQYF.

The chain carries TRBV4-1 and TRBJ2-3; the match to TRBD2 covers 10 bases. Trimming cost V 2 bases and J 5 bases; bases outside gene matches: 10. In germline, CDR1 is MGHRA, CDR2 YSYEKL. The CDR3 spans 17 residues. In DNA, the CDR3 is TGCGCCAGCAGCCAAAAGGGGGGACTAGCGACGGGAGATACGCAGTATTTT. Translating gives CASSQKGGLATGDTQYF.

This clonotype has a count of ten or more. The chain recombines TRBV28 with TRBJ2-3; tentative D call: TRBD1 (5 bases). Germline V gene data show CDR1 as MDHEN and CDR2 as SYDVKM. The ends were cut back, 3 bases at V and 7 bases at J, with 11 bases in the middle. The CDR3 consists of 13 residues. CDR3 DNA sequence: TGTGCCAGCAGTTTTGACAGTTTTAATACGCAGTATTTT. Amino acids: CASSFDSFNTQYF.

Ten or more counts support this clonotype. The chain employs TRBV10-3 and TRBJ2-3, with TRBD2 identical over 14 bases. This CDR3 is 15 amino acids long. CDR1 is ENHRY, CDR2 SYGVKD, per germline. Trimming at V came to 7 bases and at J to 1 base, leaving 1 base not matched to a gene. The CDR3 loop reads CAIKTSGRGTDTQYF. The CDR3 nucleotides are TGTGCCATCAAGACTAGCGGGAGGGGCACAGATACGCAGTATTTT.

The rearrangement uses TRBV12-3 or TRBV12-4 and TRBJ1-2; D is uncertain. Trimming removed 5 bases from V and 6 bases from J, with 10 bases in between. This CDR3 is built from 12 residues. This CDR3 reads CASSQQSHGYTF. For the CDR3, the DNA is TGTGCCAGCAGTCAACAGTCGCATGGCTACACCTTC.

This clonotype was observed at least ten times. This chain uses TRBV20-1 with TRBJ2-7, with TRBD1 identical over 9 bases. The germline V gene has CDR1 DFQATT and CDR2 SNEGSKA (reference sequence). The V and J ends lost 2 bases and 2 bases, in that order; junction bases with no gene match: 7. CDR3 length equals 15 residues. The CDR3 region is CSARSPGQGTYEQYF. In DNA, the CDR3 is TGCAGTGCTAGAAGTCCGGGACAGGGCACCTACGAGCAGTACTTC.

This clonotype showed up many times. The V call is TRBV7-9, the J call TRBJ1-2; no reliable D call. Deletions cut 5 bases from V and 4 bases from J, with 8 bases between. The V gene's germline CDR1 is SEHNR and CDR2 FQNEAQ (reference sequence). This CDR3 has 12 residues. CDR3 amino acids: CASSHDGYGYTF. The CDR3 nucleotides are TGTGCCAGCAGCCACGACGGCTATGGCTACACCTTC.

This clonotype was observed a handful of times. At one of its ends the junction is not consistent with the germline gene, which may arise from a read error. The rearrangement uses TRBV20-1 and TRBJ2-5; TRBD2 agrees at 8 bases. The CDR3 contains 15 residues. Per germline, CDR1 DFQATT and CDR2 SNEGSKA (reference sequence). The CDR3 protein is CSAVSAGLALAPPHF. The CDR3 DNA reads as TGCAGTGCTGTTAGTGCTGGACTAGCTCTAGCTCCCCCGCACTTC.

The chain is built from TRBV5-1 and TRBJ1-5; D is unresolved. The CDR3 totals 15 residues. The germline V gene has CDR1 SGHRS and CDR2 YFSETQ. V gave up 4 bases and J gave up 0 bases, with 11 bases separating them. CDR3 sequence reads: CASSQAAGSNQPQHF. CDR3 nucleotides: TGCGCCAGCAGCCAAGCGGCCGGTAGCAATCAGCCCCAGCATTTT.